What follows describes a single TCR beta chain. Its matching antigen is unknown. The final CDR3 position lacks the conserved phenylalanine or tryptophan, pointing to a likely read error. V was shortened by 6 bases and J by 2 bases, with 22 bases between the two germline ends. Germline loops: CDR1 MNHEY, CDR2 SVGAGI. The CDR3 loop spans 17 amino acids. Three rounds of nested PCR, following a modified ARM-PCR protocol, produced the TCRbeta library. MiXCR, run by TCRdb on the multiplex PCR reads, gives a single entry per CDR3 protein. Among fewer than 120,000 distinct CDR3 sequences listed, around 82% were seen once. RNA was extracted from bulk tissue without any cell sorting. The data were obtained in a study of tumor and adjacent non-tumor tissue in lung cancer. Study overall: Samples averaged about 3.8 million productive TCRbeta reads each.

General study results and limits: TCR diversity was significantly greater in tumor than normal lung tissue. Normal lung showed higher cumulative top 100 clone frequency than tumor. Shorter survival was associated with higher TCR diversity in tumors.

This receptor was identified in a man aged 65 to 79 with non-small cell lung cancer. The sample consisted of lung tumor tissue. This chain uses TRBV6-5 with TRBJ2-5; maybe TRBD1 (6 bases). The CDR3 DNA reads TGTGCCAGCAGATCCGCCGGGACAAGGTTCCCACAAGAGACCCAGTACTCC. Amino acid sequence: CASRSAGTRFPQETQYS.